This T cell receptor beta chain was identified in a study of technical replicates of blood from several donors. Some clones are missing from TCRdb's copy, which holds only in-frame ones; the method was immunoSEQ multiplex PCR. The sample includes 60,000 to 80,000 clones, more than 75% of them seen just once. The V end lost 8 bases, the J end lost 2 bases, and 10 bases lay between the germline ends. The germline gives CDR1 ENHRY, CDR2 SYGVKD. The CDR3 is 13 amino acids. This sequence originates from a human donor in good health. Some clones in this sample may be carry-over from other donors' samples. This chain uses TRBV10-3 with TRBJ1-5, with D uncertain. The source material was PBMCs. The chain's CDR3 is CAIASGGNQPQHF. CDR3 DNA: TGTGCCATCGCCTCGGGTGGCAATCAGCCCCAGCATTTT.